This T cell receptor beta chain stems from a study of human T cells and chemical hapten exposure. This clonotype was seen ten or more times. The study extracted total RNA from unfractionated whole blood. TCRdb used MiXCR to reprocess the 5' RACE reads, holding one entry per CDR3 protein. Found here are more than 140,000 distinct CDR3 sequences, around 4.1% of them singletons; the top ten hold around 1.5%. This TCR was recovered from a female donor in good health.

The CDR3 DNA is TGTGCCAGCAGCTTAGGGATGACTAGCGGGGGATACACAGATACGCAGTATTTT. Translating gives CASSLGMTSGGYTDTQYF. The genes are TRBV11-3 and TRBJ2-3, with 12 nucleotides matching TRBD2. Germline loops: CDR1 SGHNT, CDR2 YENEEA. The CDR3 has 18 amino acids. J lost 2 bases, V lost 1 base, and 7 bases had no gene match.